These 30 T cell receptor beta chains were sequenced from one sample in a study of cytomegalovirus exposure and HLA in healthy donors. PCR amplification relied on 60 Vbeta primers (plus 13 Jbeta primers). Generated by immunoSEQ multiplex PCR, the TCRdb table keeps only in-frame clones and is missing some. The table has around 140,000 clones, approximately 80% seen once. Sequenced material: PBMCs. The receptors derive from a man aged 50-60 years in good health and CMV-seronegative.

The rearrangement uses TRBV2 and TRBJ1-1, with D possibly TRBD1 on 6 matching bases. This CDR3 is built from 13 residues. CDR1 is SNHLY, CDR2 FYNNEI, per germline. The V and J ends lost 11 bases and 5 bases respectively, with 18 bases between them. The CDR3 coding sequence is TGTGCCGGACATCAGGGGCCAAGTACTGAAGCTTTCTTT. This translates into CAGHQGPSTEAFF.

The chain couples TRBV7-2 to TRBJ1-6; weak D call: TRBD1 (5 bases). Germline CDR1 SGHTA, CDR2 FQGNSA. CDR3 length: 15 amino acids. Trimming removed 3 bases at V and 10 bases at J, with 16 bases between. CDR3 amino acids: CASSFDGWGGSPLHF. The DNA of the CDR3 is TGTGCCAGCAGCTTCGACGGGTGGGGGGGATCACCCCTCCACTTT.

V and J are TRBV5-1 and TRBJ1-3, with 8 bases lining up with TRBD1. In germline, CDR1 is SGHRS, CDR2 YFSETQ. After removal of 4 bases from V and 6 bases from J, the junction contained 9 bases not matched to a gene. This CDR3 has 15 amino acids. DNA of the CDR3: TGCGCCAGCAGCGCCGAGGGACAGGTCCAAAACACCATATATTTT. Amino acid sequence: CASSAEGQVQNTIYF. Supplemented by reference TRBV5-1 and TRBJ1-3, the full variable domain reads KAGVTQTPRYLIKTRGQQVTLSCSPISGHRSVSWYQQTPGQGLQFLFEYFSETQRNKGNFPGRFSGRQFSNSRSEMNVSTLELGDSALYLCASSAEGQVQNTIYFGEGSWLTVV.

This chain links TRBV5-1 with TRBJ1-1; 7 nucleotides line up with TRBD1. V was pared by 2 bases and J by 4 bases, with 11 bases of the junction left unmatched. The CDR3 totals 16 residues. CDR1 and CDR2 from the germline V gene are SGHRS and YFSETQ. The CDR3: CASSLFQGVRSTEAFF. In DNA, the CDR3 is TGCGCCAGCAGCTTATTTCAGGGGGTTCGAAGCACTGAAGCTTTCTTT.

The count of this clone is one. This CDR3 reads CASSETSLTDTQYF. The CDR3 DNA sequence: TGTGCCAGTAGTGAGACTAGCCTCACAGATACGCAGTATTTT. The chain has TRBV19 and TRBJ2-3; 7 nucleotides align to TRBD2. Trimming cost V 5 bases and J 2 bases; bases outside gene matches: 4. This CDR3 is 14 amino acids long. Germline V CDR1 and CDR2: LNHDA, SQIVND (reference sequence).

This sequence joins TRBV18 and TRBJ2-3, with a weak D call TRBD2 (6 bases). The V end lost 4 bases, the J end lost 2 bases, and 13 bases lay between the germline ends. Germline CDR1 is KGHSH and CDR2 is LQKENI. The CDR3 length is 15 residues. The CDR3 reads CASSLRDSYTDTQYF. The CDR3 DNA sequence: TGTGCCAGCTCACTCCGGGACTCATACACAGATACGCAGTATTTT.

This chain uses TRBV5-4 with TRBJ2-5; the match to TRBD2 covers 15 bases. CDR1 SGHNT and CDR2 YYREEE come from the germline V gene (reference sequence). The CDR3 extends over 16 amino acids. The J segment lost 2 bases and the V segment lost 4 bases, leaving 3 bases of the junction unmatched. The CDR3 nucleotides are TGTGCCAGCAGCATGGGACTAGCGGGGGGTCAAGAGACCCAGTACTTC. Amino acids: CASSMGLAGGQETQYF. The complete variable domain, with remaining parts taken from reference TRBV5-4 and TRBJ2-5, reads ETGVTQSPTHLIKTRGQQVTLRCSSQSGHNTVSWYQQALGQGPQFIFQYYREEENGRGNFPPRFSGLQFPNYSSELNVNALELDDSALYLCASSMGLAGGQETQYFGPGTRLLVL.

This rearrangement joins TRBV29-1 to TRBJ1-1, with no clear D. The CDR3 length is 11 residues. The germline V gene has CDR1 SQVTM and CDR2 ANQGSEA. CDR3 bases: TGCAGTGTCCATGGAGGTACTGAAGCTTTCTTT. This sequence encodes CSVHGGTEAFF.

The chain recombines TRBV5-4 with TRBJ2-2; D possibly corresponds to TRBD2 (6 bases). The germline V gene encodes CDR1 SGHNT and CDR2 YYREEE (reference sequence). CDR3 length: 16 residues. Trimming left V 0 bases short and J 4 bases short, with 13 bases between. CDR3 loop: CASSLGGAGPTGELFF. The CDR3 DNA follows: TGTGCCAGCAGCTTGGGTGGGGCGGGGCCCACCGGGGAGCTGTTTTTT.

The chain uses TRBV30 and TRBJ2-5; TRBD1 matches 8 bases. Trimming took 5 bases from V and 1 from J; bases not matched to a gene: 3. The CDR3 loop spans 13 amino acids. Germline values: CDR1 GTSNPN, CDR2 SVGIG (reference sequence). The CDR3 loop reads CAWHTGGQETQYF. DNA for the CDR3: TGTGCCTGGCACACAGGGGGCCAAGAGACCCAGTACTTC.

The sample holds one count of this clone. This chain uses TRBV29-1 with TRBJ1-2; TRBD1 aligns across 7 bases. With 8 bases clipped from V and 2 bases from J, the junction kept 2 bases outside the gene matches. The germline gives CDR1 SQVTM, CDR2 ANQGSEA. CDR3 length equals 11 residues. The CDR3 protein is CSSGQNYGYTF. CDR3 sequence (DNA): TGCAGCTCGGGACAGAACTATGGCTACACCTTC. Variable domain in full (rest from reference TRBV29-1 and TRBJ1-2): SAVISQKPSRDICQRGTSLTIQCQVDSQVTMMFWYRQQPGQSLTLIATANQGSEATYESGFVIDKFPISRPNLTFSTLTVSNMSPEDSSIYLCSSGQNYGYTFGSGTRLTVV.

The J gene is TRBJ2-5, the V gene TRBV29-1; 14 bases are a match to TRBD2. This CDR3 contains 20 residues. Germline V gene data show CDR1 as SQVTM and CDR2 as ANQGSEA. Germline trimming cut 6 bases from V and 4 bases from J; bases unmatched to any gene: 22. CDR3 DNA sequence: TGCAGCGTCGCCGGGGGGGGACTAGCGGGAGTAAGGGCCCATATAGAGACCCAGTACTTC. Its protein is CSVAGGGLAGVRAHIETQYF.

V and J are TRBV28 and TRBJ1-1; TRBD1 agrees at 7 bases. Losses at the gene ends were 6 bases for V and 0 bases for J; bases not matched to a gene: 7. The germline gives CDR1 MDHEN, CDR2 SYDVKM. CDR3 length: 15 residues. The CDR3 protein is CASSPQGTLNTEAFF. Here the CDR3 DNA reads TGTGCCAGCAGCCCACAGGGGACTTTGAACACTGAAGCTTTCTTT.

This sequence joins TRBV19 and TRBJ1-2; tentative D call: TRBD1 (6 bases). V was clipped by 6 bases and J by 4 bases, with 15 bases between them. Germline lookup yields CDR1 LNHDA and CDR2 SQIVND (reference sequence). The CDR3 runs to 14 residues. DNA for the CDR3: TGTGCCAGTAGGGCCGGACGGGGGGCCTATGGCTACACCTTC. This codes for CASRAGRGAYGYTF.

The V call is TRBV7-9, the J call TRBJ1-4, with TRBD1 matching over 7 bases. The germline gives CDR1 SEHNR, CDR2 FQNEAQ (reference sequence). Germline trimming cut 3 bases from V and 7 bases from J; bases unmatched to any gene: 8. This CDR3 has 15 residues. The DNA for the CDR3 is TGTGCCAGCAGCTTGTATGCAGGGGGTGGTGAAAAACTGTTTTTT. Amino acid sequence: CASSLYAGGGEKLFF.

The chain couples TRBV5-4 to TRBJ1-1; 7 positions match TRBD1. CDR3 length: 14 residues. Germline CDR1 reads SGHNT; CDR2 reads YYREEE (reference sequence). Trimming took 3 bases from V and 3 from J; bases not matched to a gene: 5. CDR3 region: CASSSSTGDTEAFF. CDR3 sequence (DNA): TGTGCCAGCAGCTCCTCTACAGGGGACACTGAAGCTTTCTTT.

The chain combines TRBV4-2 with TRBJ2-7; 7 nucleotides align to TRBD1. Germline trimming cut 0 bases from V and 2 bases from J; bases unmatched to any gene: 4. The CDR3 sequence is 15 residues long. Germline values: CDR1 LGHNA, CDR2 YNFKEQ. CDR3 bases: TGTGCCAGCAGCCAAGACCGGGACAGAGCCTACGAGCAGTACTTC. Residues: CASSQDRDRAYEQYF.

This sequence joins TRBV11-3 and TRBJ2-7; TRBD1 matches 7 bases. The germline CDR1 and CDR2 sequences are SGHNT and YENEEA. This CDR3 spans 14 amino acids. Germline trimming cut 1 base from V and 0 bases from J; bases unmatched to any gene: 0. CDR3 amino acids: CASSLGDSSYEQYF. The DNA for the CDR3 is TGTGCCAGCAGCTTAGGGGACAGCTCCTACGAGCAGTACTTC.

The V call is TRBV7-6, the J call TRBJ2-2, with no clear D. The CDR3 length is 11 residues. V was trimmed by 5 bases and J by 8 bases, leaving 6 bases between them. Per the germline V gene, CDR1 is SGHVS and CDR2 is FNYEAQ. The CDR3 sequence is CASSPSGELFF. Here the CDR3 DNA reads TGTGCCAGCAGCCCCTCGGGGGAGCTGTTTTTT.

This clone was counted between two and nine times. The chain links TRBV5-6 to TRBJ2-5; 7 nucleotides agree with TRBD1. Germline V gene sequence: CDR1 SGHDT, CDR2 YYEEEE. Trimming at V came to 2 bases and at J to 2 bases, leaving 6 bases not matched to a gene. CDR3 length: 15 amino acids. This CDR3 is CASSFVGTVQETQYF. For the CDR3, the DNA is TGTGCCAGCAGCTTCGTCGGGACAGTGCAAGAGACCCAGTACTTC. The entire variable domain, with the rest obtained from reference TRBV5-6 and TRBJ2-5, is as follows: DAGVTQSPTHLIKTRGQQVTLRCSPKSGHDTVSWYQQALGQGPQFIFQYYEEEERQRGNFPDRFSGHQFPNYSSELNVNALLLGDSALYLCASSFVGTVQETQYFGPGTRLLVL.

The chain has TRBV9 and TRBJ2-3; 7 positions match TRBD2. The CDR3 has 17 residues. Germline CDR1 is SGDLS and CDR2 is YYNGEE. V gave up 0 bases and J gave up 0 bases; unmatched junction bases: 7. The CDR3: CASSVGALADSTDTQYF. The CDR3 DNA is TGTGCCAGCAGCGTAGGAGCCCTAGCGGACAGCACAGATACGCAGTATTTT.

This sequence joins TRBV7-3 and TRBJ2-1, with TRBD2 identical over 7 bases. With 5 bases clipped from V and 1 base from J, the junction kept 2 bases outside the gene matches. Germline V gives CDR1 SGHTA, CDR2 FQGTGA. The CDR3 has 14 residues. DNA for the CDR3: TGTGCCAGCAGCACTAGCGTTTCCTACAATGAGCAGTTCTTC. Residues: CASSTSVSYNEQFF.

Here the CDR3 reads CASLVGAGGRNEQFF. CDR3 coding DNA: TGTGCCAGCTTAGTAGGAGCGGGGGGGCGAAATGAGCAGTTCTTC. V usage is TRBV11-1 and J usage is TRBJ2-1, with 10 bases that match TRBD2. The CDR3 runs to 15 residues. J was trimmed by 7 bases and V by 8 bases; bases with no gene match: 11. Germline lookup yields CDR1 SGHAT and CDR2 FQDESV (reference sequence).

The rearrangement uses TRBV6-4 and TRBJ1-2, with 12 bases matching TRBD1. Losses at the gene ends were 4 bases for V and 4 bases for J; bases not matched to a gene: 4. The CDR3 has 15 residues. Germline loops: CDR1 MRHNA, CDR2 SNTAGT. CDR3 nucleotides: TGTGCCAGCAGTGCGGGACAGGGGGCCCGCTATGGCTACACCTTC. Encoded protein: CASSAGQGARYGYTF.

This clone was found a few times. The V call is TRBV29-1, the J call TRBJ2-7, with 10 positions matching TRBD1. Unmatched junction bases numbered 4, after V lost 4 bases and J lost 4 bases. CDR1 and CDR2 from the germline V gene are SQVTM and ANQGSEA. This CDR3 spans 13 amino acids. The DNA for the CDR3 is TGCAGCGTTGGACAGGGGGCTACTTACGAGCAGTACTTC. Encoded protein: CSVGQGATYEQYF.

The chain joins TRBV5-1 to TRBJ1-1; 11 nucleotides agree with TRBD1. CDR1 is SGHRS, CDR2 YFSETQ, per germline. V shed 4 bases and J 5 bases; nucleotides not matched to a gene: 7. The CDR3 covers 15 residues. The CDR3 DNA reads TGCGCCAGCAGCCCCTCGGGACAGGGGGTGACTGAAGCTTTCTTT. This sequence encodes CASSPSGQGVTEAFF.

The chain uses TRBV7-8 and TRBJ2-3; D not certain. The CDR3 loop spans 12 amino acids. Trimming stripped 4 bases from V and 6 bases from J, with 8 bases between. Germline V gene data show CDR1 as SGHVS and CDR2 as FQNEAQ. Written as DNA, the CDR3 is TGTGCCAGCAGCTCGCGAAGCGATACGCAGTATTTT. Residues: CASSSRSDTQYF.

The CDR3 DNA is TGTGCCAGCAGCCCCAGCGGGGGGAGGACAGATACGCAGTATTTT. This gives the protein CASSPSGGRTDTQYF. The genes are TRBV7-2 and TRBJ2-3, with 9 bases identical to TRBD2. The CDR3 consists of 15 residues. V gave up 5 bases and J gave up 3 bases; unmatched junction bases: 6. Germline values: CDR1 SGHTA, CDR2 FQGNSA.

The CDR3 sequence: CASSEEEAAGNIQYF. The CDR3 nucleotides read TGTGCCAGCAGTGAAGAGGAGGCGGCGGGTAACATTCAGTACTTC. This chain links TRBV2 with TRBJ2-4, with TRBD2 as a possible D gene (5 bases). Germline V gene sequence: CDR1 SNHLY, CDR2 FYNNEI. This CDR3 has 15 residues. Trimming pared 1 base from V and 7 bases from J, leaving 14 bases between. The variable domain in full, completed from reference TRBV2 and TRBJ2-4, reads EPEVTQTPSHQVTQMGQEVILRCVPISNHLYFYWYRQILGQKVEFLVSFYNNEISEKSEIFDDQFSVERPDGSNFTLKIRSTKLEDSAMYFCASSEEEAAGNIQYFGAGTRLSVL.

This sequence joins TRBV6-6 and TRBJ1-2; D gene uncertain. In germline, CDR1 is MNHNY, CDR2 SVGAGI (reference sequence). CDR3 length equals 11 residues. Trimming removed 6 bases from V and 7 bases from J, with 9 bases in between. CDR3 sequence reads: CASSPPGGYTF. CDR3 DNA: TGTGCCAGCAGCCCCCCGGGTGGCTACACCTTC.